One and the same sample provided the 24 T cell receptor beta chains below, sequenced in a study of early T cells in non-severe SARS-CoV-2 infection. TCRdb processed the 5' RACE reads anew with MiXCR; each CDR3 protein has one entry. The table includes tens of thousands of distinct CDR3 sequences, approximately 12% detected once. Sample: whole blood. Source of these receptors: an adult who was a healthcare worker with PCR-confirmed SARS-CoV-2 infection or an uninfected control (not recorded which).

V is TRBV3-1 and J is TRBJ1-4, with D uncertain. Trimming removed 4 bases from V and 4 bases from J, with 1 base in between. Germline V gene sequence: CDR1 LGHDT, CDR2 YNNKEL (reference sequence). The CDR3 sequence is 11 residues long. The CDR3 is CASSRNEKLFF. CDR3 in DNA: TGTGCCAGCAGCCGTAATGAAAAACTGTTTTTT.

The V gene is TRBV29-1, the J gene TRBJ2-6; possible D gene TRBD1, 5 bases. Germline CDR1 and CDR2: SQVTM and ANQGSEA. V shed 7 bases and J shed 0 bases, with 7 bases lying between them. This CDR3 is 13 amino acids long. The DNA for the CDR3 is TGCAGCGGCAGGGACTCTGGGGCCAACGTCCTGACTTTC. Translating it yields CSGRDSGANVLTF.

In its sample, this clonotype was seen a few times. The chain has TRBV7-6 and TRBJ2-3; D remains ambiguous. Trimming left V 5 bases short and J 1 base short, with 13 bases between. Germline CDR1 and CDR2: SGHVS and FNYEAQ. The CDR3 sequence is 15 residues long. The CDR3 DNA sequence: TGTGCCAGCAGCCCCGACGTGATAGGCACAGATACGCAGTATTTT. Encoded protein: CASSPDVIGTDTQYF. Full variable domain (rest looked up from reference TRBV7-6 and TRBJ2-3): GAGVSQSPRYKVTKRGQDVALRCDPISGHVSLYWYRQALGQGPEFLTYFNYEAQQDKSGLPNDRFSAERPEGSISTLTIQRTEQRDSAMYRCASSPDVIGTDTQYFGPGTRLTVL.

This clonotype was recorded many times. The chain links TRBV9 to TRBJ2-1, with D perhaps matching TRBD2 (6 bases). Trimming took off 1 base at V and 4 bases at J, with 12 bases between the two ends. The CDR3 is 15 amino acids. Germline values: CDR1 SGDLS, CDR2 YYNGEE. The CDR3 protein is CASSVLVGGYNEQFF. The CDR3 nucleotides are TGTGCCAGCAGCGTATTGGTGGGGGGATACAATGAGCAGTTCTTC.

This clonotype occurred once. The chain's CDR3 is CASRPGLANYEQYF. The DNA of the CDR3 is TGTGCCAGCAGACCGGGACTAGCTAACTACGAGCAGTACTTC. The chain carries TRBV12-3 or TRBV12-4 and TRBJ2-7; 9 nucleotides line up with TRBD2. The junction had 6 bases not matched to a gene; V was cut back by 6 bases and J by 3 bases. The CDR3 consists of 14 residues.

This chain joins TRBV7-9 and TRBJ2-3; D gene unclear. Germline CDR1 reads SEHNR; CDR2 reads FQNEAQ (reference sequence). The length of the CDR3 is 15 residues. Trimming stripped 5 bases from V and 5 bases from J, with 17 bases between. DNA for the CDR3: TGTGCCAGCAGCCCCCTGATCTCGCCTAGAGATACGCAGTATTTT. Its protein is CASSPLISPRDTQYF.

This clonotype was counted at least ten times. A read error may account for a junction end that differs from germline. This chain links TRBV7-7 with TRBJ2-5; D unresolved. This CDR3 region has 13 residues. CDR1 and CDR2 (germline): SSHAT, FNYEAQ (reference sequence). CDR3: CASSSTSQETQYF. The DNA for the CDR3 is TGTGCTAGCAGCTCTACTTCCCAAGAGACCCAGTACTTC.

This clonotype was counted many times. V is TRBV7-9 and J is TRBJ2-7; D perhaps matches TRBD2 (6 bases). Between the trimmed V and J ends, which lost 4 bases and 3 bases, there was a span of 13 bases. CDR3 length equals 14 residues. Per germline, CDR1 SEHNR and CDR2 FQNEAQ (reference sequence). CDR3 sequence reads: CASSSGLRLYEQYF. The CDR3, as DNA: TGTGCCAGCAGCTCGGGACTGCGCCTCTACGAGCAGTACTTC.

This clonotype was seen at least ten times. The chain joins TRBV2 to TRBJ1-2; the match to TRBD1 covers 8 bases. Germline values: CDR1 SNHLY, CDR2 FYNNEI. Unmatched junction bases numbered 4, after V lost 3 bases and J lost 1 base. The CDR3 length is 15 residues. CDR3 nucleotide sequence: TGTGCCAGCAGTGACGACAGGGGTTTTAACTATGGCTACACCTTC. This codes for CASSDDRGFNYGYTF.

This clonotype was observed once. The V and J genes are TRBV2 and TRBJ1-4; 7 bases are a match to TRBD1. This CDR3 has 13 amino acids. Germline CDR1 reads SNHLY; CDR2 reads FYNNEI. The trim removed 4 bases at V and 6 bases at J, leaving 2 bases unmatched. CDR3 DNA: TGTGCCAGCAGTGGTGACAGGGATGAAAAACTGTTTTTT. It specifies CASSGDRDEKLFF.

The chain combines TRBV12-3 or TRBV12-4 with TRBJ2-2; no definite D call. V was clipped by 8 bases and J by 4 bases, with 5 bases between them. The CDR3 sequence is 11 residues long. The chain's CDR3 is CASGPTGELFF. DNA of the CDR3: TGTGCCAGCGGGCCCACCGGGGAGCTGTTTTTT.

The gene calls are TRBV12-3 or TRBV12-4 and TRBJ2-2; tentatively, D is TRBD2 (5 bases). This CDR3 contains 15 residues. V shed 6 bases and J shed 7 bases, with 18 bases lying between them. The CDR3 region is CASRPSGSGGGELFF. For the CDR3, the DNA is TGTGCCAGCAGGCCATCGGGGAGCGGTGGCGGGGAGCTGTTTTTT.

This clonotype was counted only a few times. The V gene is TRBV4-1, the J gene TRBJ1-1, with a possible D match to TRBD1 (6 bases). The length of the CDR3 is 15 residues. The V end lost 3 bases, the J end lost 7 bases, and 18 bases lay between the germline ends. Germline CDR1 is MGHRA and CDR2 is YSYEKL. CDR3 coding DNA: TGCGCCAGCAGCCACAGGGACAATGGTGGATTTGAAGCTTTCTTT. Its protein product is CASSHRDNGGFEAFF.

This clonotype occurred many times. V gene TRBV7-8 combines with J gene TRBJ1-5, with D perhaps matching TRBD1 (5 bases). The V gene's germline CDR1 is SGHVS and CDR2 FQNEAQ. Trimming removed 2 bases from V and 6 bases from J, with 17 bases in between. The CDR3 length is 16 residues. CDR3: CASSLSSSGSVQPQHF. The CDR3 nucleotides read TGTGCCAGCAGCTTATCTTCTTCAGGGTCAGTTCAGCCCCAGCATTTT.

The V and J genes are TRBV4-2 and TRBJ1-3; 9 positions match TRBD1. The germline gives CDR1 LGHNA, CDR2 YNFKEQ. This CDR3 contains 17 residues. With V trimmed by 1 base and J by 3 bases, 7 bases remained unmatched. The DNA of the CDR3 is TGTGCCAGCAGCCAAGGGGGGACAGGGAACTTTGGAAACACCATATATTTT. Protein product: CASSQGGTGNFGNTIYF.

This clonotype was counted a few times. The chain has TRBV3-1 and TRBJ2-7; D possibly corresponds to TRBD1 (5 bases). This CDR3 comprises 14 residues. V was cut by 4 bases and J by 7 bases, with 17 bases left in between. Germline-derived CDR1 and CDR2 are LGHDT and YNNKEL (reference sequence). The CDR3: CASSLAVGRNEQYF. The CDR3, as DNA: TGTGCCAGCAGCCTTGCCGTGGGGCGGAATGAGCAGTACTTC.

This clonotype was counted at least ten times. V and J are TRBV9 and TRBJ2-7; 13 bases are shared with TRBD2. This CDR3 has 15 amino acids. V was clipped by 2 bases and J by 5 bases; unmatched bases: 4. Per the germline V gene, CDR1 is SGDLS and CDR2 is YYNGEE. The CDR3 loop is CASSVGTSGANEQYF. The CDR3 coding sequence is TGTGCCAGCAGCGTCGGGACTAGCGGGGCCAACGAGCAGTACTTC. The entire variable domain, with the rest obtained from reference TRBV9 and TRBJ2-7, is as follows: DSGVTQTPKHLITATGQRVTLRCSPRSGDLSVYWYQQSLDQGLQFLIQYYNGEERAKGNILERFSAQQFPDLHSELNLSSLELGDSALYFCASSVGTSGANEQYFGPGTRLTVT.

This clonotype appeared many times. CDR3 sequence (DNA): TGCAGTGCTAGAGGGGACCTAGCGGGGGGGCGCGAGCAGTACTTC. This gives the protein CSARGDLAGGREQYF. The chain employs TRBV20-1 and TRBJ2-7; 12 nucleotides match TRBD2. V shed 1 base, J shed 6 bases, and the junction held 7 bases outside the gene matches. This CDR3 has 15 amino acids. The germline V gene encodes CDR1 DFQATT and CDR2 SNEGSKA (reference sequence).

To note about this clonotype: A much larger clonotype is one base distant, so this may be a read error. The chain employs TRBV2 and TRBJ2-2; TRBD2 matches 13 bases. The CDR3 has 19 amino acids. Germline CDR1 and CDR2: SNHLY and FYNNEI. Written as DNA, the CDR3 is TGTGCCAGCAGTGACCGAGGGACTAGCGGGAAGACAGGCACCGGGGACCTGTTTTTT. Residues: CASSDRGTSGKTGTGDLFF.

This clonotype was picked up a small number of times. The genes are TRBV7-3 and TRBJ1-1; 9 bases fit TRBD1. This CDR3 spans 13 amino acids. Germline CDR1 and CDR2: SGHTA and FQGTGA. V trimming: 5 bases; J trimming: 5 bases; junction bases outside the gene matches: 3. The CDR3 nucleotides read TGTGCCAGCAGCCGACAGGGGGATACTGAAGCTTTCTTT. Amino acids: CASSRQGDTEAFF.

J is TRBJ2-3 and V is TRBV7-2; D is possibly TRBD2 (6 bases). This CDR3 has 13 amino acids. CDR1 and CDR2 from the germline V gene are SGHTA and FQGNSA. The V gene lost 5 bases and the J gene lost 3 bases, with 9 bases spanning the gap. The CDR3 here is CASSRSGTDTQYF. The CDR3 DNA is TGTGCCAGCAGCAGGAGCGGGACAGATACGCAGTATTTT.

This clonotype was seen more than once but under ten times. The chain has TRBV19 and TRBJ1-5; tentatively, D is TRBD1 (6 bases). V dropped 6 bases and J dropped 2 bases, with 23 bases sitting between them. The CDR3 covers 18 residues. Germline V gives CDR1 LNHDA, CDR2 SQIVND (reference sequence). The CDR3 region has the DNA TGTGCCAGTAGATCGTTAGGGCAGGGGAGTACGGGCAATCAGCCCCAGCATTTT. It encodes CASRSLGQGSTGNQPQHF.

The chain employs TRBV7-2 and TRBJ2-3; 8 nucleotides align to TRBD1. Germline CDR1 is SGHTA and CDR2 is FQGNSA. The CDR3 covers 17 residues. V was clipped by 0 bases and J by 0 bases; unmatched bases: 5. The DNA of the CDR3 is TGTGCCAGCAGCTTAGCAGACAGGGGCCCTAGCACAGATACGCAGTATTTT. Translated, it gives CASSLADRGPSTDTQYF.

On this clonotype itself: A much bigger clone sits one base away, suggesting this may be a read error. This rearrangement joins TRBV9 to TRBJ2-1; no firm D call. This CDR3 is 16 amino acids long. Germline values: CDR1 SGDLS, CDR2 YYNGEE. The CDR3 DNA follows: TGTACCAGCAGCCCTTCTGCCTGGAGCTCCTACAATGAGCAGTTCTTC. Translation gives CTSSPSAWSSYNEQFF.